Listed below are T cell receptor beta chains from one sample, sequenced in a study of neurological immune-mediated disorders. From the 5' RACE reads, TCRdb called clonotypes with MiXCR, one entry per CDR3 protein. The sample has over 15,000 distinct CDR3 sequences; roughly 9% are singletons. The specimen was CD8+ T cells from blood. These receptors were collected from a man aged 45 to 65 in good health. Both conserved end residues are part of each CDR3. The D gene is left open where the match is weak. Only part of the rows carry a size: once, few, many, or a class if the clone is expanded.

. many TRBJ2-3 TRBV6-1 TGTGCCAGCAGTGAAGTGGGTGGAGGGCTCACAGATACGCAGTATTTT CASSEVGGGLTDTQYF
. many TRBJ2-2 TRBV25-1 TGTGCCAGTCAGTTCACCGGGAGCGGCGGGGAGCTGTTTTTT CASQFTGSGGELFF
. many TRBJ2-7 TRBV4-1 TGCGCCAGCAGCCAAGGGGCCGGGATCTACGAGCAGTACTTC CASSQGAGIYEQYF
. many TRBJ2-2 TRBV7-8 TGTGCCAGCAGCTGGACCGGGTCTGGAGCGAACACCGGGGAGCTGTTTTTT CASSWTGSGANTGELFF
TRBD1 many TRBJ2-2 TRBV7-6 TGTGCCACCCAGGACAGGGGGCTAGGCGGGGAGCTGTTTTTT CATQDRGLGGELFF
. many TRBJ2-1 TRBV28 TGTGCCAGCAGTCTTTGGACAGAAGAGCAGTTCTTC CASSLWTEEQFF
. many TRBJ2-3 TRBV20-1 TGCAGTGCTAGGGACCTAGGTTCCACAGATACGCAGTATTTT CSARDLGSTDTQYF
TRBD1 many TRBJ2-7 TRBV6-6 TGTGCCAGCAGCCCCGGGACAGGGAGCTACGAGCAGTACTTC CASSPGTGSYEQYF
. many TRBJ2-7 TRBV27 TGTGCCAGCAGTACCCATAGTGGAGGCGCCTACGAGCAGTACTTC CASSTHSGGAYEQYF
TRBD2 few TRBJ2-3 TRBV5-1 TGCGCCAGCAGCTCCTACTCACTAGCGGGAGGCACAGATACGCAGTATTTT CASSSYSLAGGTDTQYF
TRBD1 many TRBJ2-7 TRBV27 TGTGCCAGCAGTCTCCCAGGACAGGACGAGCAGTACTTC CASSLPGQDEQYF
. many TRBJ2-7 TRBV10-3 TGTGCCACCCGGCCCCCCGGTTCCACCTACGAGCAGTACTTC CATRPPGSTYEQYF
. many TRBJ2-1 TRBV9 TGTGCCAGCAGCCCCGGAAGGGCCATCTACAATGAGCAGTTCTTC CASSPGRAIYNEQFF
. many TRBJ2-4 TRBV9 TGTGCCAGCAGCGTAGGACAAAGTCCCGACATTCAGTACTTC CASSVGQSPDIQYF
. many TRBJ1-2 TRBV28 TGTGCCAGCAGTTCAGACGGTACCGCTGGCTATGGCTACACCTTC CASSSDGTAGYGYTF
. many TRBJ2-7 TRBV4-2 TGTGCCAGCAGCCACTCCGGGACCCAGACCTACGAGCAGTACTTC CASSHSGTQTYEQYF
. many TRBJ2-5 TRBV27 TGTGCCAGCCGACAAAGTGGGAGTGAGACCCAGTACTTC CASRQSGSETQYF
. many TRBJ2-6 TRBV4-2 TGTGCCAGCAGCCCCTCGGGGAGCTCTGGGGCCAACGTCCTGACTTTC CASSPSGSSGANVLTF
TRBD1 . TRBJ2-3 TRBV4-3 TGCGCCAGCAGCCACCTCCACGGACAGGGGAACATTGATACGCAGTATTTT CASSHLHGQGNIDTQYF
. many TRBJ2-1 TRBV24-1 TGTGCCACCAGTGATTTAGCCGTGAACAATGAGCAGTTCTTC CATSDLAVNNEQFF
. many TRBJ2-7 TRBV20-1 TGCAGTGCTAGTATGGCCGACACCGGCTACGAGCAGTACTTC CSASMADTGYEQYF
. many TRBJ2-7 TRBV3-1 TGTGCCAGCAGCCAAGATCCCCAGGGGGGAATCTACGAGCAGTACTTC CASSQDPQGGIYEQYF
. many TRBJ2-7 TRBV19 TGTGCCAGTAGTTCTGGAAGCGAGCAGTACTTC CASSSGSEQYF
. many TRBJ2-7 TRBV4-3 TGCGCCAGCAGCCAAGGGCAGATGGGAGACGAGCAGTACTTC CASSQGQMGDEQYF
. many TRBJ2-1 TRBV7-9 TGTGCCAGCACTGTCAGGGCGGGGCCGTACAATGAGCAGTTCTTC CASTVRAGPYNEQFF
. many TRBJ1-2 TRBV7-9 TGTGCCAGCAGCGTGACAGGATCAAACTATGGCTACACCTTC CASSVTGSNYGYTF
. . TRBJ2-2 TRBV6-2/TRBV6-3 TGTGCGAGCGGAGCCGGGACTTATAACACCGGGGAGCTGTTTTTT CASGAGTYNTGELFF
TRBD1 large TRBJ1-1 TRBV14 TGTGCCAGCAGGACGACAGGGGAGGGCACTGAAGCTTTCTTT CASRTTGEGTEAFF
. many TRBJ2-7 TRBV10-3 TGTGCCATCAGTGAGGGGCCGTCCTACGAGCAGTACTTC CAISEGPSYEQYF
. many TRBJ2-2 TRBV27 TGTGCCAGCAGTTTATGGGGGGCCGGGGAGCTGTTTTTT CASSLWGAGELFF
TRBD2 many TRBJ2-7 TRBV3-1 TGTGCCAGCAGCCAAGATATGCCTAGCGGGAGGGCCTACGAGCAGTACTTC CASSQDMPSGRAYEQYF
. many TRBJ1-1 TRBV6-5 TGTGCCAGCAGTTACTCAGGAAACTCCGAAGCTTTCTTT CASSYSGNSEAFF
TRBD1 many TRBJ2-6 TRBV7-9 TGTGCCAGCAGCTTGGACCAGGGGGCTGGGGCCAACGTCCTGACTTTC CASSLDQGAGANVLTF
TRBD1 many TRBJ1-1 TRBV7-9 TGTGCCAGCAGCTCTCCAGGGGACAGGGGTGAGGCGAGGACTGAAGCTTTCTTT CASSSPGDRGEARTEAFF
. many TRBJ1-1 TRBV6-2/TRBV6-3 TGTGCCAGCAGTTACCGGGACAACACTGAAGCTTTCTTT CASSYRDNTEAFF
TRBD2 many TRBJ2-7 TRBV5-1 TGCGCCAGCAGCTCGGAGTCGGGACTAGGGATTTACGAGCAGTACTTC CASSSESGLGIYEQYF
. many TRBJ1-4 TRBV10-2 TGCGCCAGCAGTGAGTCCCGGAGAGCCGGTGAAAAACTGTTTTTT CASSESRRAGEKLFF
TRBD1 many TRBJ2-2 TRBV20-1 TGCAGTGCTAGAGTTTGGGACAGGGAGTCAGCCGGGGAGCTGTTTTTT CSARVWDRESAGELFF
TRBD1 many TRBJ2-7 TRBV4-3 TGCGCCAGCAGCCCAGGACTTAATTCCGGGACAGTCTCCTACGAGCAGTACTTC CASSPGLNSGTVSYEQYF
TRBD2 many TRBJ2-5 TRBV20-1 TGCAGTGCTAGAGATGGACTAGGAGAGGGCCAAGAGACCCAGTACTTC CSARDGLGEGQETQYF
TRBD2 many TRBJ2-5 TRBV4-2 TGTGCCAGCAGCCAAGATGTCCTAGCGGGAGCCCAAGAGACCCAGTACTTC CASSQDVLAGAQETQYF
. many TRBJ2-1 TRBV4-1 TGCGCCAGCAGCCAGGCAGGGGACCACAATGAGCAGTTCTTC CASSQAGDHNEQFF
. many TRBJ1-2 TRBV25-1 TGTGCCAGCAGTGAACTCCAGGATAACTATGGCTACACCTTC CASSELQDNYGYTF
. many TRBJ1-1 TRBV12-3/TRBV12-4 TGTGCCAGCAGTTATTTGACAGGCAAGAACACTGAAGCTTTCTTT CASSYLTGKNTEAFF
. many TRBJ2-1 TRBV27 TGTGCCAGCAGTTTCTCACTCGGACACAATGAGCAGTTCTTC CASSFSLGHNEQFF
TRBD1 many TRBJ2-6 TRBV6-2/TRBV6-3 TGTGCCAGCAGTTACCGGACAGGAGAGGTCCTGACTTTC CASSYRTGEVLTF
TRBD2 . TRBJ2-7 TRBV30 TGTGCCTGGAGTGTACTCAGCGGGAGAACCCCCTACGAGCAGTACTTC CAWSVLSGRTPYEQYF
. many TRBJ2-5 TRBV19 TGTGCCAGTAGTTACGGATTGGCCCAGTACTTC CASSYGLAQYF
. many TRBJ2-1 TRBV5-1 TGCGCCAGCAGCTTGGGGGGGTACAGCTCCTACAATGAGCAGTTCTTC CASSLGGYSSYNEQFF
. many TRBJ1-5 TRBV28 TGTGCCAGCAGTCCGCGGAGGGGAAAAAGCAATCAGCCCCAGCATTTT CASSPRRGKSNQPQHF
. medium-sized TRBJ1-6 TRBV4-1 TGCGCCAGCAGCCAAGATCGGAGGGGGGCCTATAATTCACCCCTCCACTTT CASSQDRRGAYNSPLHF
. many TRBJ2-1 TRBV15 TGTGCCACCAGCAGATCCCGGGACGGGGGAGACAATGAGCAGTTCTTC CATSRSRDGGDNEQFF
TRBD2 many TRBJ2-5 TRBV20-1 TGCAGTGCTAGAGATTTGACGGGAGGGCTCCGGTTTCGCCAAGAGACCCAGTACTTC CSARDLTGGLRFRQETQYF
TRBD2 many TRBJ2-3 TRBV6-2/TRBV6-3 TGTGCCAGCAGTTACCAGGGGACTAGTCTCTTCCCAGATACGCAGTATTTT CASSYQGTSLFPDTQYF
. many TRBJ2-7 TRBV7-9 TGTGCCAGCAGCCACCCAGGAGGTCACGAGCAGTACTTC CASSHPGGHEQYF